The 9 T cell receptor beta chains below come from one sample, sequenced in a study of healthy donors' naive CD4 and CD8 T cells. A linear amplification protocol produced the TCR libraries from around 510 ng of total RNA. MiXCR, applied by TCRdb to the reads, yields one record per CDR3 protein. This table holds 150,000 to 200,000 distinct CDR3 sequences, about 76% found once. Sequenced sample: naive CD4+ and CD8+ T cells sorted from blood, pooled from several donors. These receptors originate from a pool of human donors in good health; the sample pools cells from several healthy donors.

The V and J genes are TRBV5-1 and TRBJ2-2; the D call may be TRBD1 or TRBD2 (6 bases each). This CDR3 spans 15 amino acids. Germline V CDR1 and CDR2: SGHRS, YFSETQ. V lost 0 bases and J 7 bases, leaving 13 bases between the germline ends. DNA of the CDR3: TGCGCCAGCAGCTTGGGCGGGACAAAATTCGGGGAGCTGTTTTTT. Encoded protein: CASSLGGTKFGELFF.

This clonotype showed up just a few times. This chain uses TRBV29-1 with TRBJ1-3; maybe TRBD1 (6 bases). Germline CDR1 and CDR2: SQVTM and ANQGSEA. V was shortened by 1 base and J by 10 bases, with 11 bases between the two germline ends. The CDR3 has 12 residues. The DNA for the CDR3 is TGCAGCGTTGAAGGGGTCAGGGGTACCATATATTTT. This encodes CSVEGVRGTIYF.

This clonotype has a single count. V usage is TRBV19 and J usage is TRBJ1-4, with D unclear. V was cut by 6 bases and J by 4 bases, with 15 bases left in between. CDR1 is LNHDA, CDR2 SQIVND, per germline (reference sequence). CDR3 length: 15 residues. This CDR3 reads CASRGGRNLNEKLFF. The CDR3 nucleotides are TGTGCCAGTAGGGGCGGAAGAAACCTTAATGAAAAACTGTTTTTT. Supplemented by reference TRBV19 and TRBJ1-4, the full variable domain reads DGGITQSPKYLFRKEGQNVTLSCEQNLNHDAMYWYRQDPGQGLRLIYYSQIVNDFQKGDIAEGYSVSREKKESFPLTVTSAQKNPTAFYLCASRGGRNLNEKLFFGSGTQLSVL.

The chain links TRBV18 to TRBJ1-1; D call uncertain. The CDR3 totals 13 residues. Germline values: CDR1 KGHSH, CDR2 LQKENI. Deletions cut 8 bases from V and 6 bases from J, with 16 bases between. This chain's CDR3 is CASERGERAEAFF. The CDR3 nucleotides are TGTGCCAGCGAACGGGGAGAGAGGGCTGAAGCTTTCTTT.

The chain employs TRBV29-1 and TRBJ2-2; 7 bases are shared with TRBD1. CDR3 length: 14 residues. Germline V gene data show CDR1 as SQVTM and CDR2 as ANQGSEA. The ends lost 6 bases at V and 0 bases at J; junction bases unmatched: 4. The CDR3 reads CSVEDRTNTGELFF. CDR3 DNA: TGCAGCGTAGAGGACAGGACGAACACCGGGGAGCTGTTTTTT.

The chain links TRBV7-9 to TRBJ2-7, with 7 bases that match TRBD2. Germline lookup yields CDR1 SEHNR and CDR2 FQNEAQ (reference sequence). V shed 4 bases, J shed 3 bases, and the junction held 9 bases outside the gene matches. The CDR3 loop spans 15 amino acids. The CDR3 protein is CASSYIGLAGYEQYV. The CDR3 coding sequence is TGTGCCAGCAGCTATATCGGATTAGCGGGCTACGAGCAGTACGTC.

This chain links TRBV6-4 with TRBJ2-1, with 8 bases lining up with TRBD2. Germline-derived CDR1 and CDR2 are MRHNA and SNTAGT. V lost 5 bases and J lost 2; bases outside the gene matches: 5. CDR3 length: 15 amino acids. The CDR3 here is CASSYDGRAYNEQFF. The DNA for the CDR3 is TGTGCCAGCAGTTACGACGGGAGGGCCTACAATGAGCAGTTCTTC.

The CDR3 bases are TGTGCCACCAGTACTGCGGGAGGTCGGTGGGCTGAAGCTTTCTTT. Residues: CATSTAGGRWAEAFF. This chain links TRBV15 with TRBJ1-1; D is unclear. CDR1 is LNHNV and CDR2 is YYDKDF in the germline V gene (reference sequence). The V end lost 6 bases, the J end lost 6 bases, and 20 bases lay between the germline ends. This CDR3 spans 15 amino acids.

The CDR3 is CASSESGYTEAFF. The CDR3 DNA reads as TGTGCCAGCAGTGAATCTGGGTACACTGAAGCTTTCTTT. The chain combines TRBV6-1 with TRBJ1-1; no reliable D call. Between the trimmed V and J ends, which lost 2 bases and 3 bases, there was a span of 7 bases. The V gene's germline CDR1 is MNHNS and CDR2 SASEGT. The CDR3 spans 13 residues.